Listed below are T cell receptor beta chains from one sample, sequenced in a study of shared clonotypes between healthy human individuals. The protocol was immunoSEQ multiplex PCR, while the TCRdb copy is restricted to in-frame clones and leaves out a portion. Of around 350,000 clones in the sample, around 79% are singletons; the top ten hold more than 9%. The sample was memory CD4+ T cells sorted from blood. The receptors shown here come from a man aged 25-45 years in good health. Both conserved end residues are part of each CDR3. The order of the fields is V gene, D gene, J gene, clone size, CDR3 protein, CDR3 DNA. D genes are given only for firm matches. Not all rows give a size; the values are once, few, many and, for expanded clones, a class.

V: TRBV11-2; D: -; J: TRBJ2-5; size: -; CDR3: CASSLKQTQYF; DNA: TGTGCCAGCAGCTTAAAACAGACCCAGTACTTC
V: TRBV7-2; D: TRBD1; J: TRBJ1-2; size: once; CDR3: CASSPPGQGYGYTF; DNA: TGTGCCAGCAGCCCTCCGGGACAGGGCTATGGCTACACCTTC
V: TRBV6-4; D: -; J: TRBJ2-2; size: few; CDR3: CASSDGTNTGELFF; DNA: TGTGCCAGCAGTGACGGGACAAACACCGGGGAGCTGTTTTTT
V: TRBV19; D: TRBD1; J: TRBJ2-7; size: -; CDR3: CASSRRGQGDEQYF; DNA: TGTGCCAGTAGTAGACGGGGACAGGGCGACGAGCAGTACTTC
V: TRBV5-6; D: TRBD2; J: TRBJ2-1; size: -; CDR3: CASSAYTSGRLPFF; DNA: TGTGCCAGCAGCGCATATACTAGCGGCCGTCTGCCGTTCTTC
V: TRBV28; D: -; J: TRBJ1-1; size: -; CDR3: CASTPVYSYTEAFF; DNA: TGTGCCAGCACCCCCGTCTACAGTTACACTGAAGCTTTCTTT
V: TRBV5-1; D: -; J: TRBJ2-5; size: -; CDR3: CASSALHREQETQYF; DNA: TGCGCCAGCAGCGCACTGCACAGGGAACAAGAGACCCAGTACTTC
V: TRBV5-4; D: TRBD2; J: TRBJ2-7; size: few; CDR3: CASSLSGIPYEQYF; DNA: TGTGCCAGCAGCCTCAGCGGGATCCCCTACGAGCAGTACTTC
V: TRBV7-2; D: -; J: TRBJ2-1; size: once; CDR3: CASSLVFGETNEQFF; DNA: TGTGCCAGCAGCTTAGTTTTCGGAGAGACCAATGAGCAGTTCTTC
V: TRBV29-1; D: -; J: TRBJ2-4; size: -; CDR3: CSVNGDSLAKNIQYF; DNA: TGCAGCGTCAATGGGGACTCACTAGCCAAAAACATTCAGTACTTC
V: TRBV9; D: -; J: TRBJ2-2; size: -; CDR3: CASSVRGSDTGELFF; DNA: TGTGCCAGCAGCGTGAGGGGATCGGACACCGGGGAGCTGTTTTTT
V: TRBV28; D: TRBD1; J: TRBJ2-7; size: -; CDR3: CASSESTGQGAYEQYF; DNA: TGTGCCAGCAGTGAGTCTACGGGACAGGGAGCCTACGAGCAGTACTTC
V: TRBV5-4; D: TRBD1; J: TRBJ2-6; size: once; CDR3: CASSFPGQGASGANVLTF; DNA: TGTGCCAGCAGTTTTCCGGGACAGGGGGCCTCTGGGGCCAACGTCCTGACTTTC
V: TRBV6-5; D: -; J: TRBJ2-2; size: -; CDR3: CASSYFGGRTGELFF; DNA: TGTGCCAGCAGTTACTTTGGTGGTCGCACCGGGGAGCTGTTTTTT
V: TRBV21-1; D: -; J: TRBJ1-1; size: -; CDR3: CASSKGGSTEAFF; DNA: TGTGCCAGCAGCAAGGGGGGAAGCACTGAAGCTTTCTTT
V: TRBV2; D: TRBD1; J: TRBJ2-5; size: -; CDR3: CASKGGSQETQYF; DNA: TGTGCCAGCAAAGGGGGCAGCCAAGAGACCCAGTACTTC
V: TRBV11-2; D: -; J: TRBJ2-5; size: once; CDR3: CASSRVPELGTQYF; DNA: TGTGCCAGCAGCCGGGTTCCAGAATTGGGGACCCAGTACTTC
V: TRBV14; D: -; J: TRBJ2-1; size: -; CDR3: CASSQDQDSYNEQFF; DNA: TGTGCCAGCAGCCAAGATCAGGACTCCTACAATGAGCAGTTCTTC
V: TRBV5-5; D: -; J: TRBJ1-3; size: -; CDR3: CASNLDSGSGNTIYF; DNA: TGTGCCAGCAACTTGGACAGTGGCTCTGGAAACACCATATATTTT
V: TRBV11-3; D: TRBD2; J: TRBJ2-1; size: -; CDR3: CASSLGRLAGDRNEQFF; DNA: TGTGCCAGCAGCTTGGGAAGACTAGCGGGAGATCGTAATGAGCAGTTCTTC
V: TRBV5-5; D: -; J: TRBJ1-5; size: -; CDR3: CASSLGGQVTQHF; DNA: TGTGCCAGCAGTCTGGGGGGCCAGGTAACCCAGCATTTT
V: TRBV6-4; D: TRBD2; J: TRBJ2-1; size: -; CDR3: CASSDSLRLAGYNEQFF; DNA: TGTGCCAGCAGTGACTCGCTTAGACTAGCGGGATACAATGAGCAGTTCTTC
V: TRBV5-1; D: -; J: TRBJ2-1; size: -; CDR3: CASSLTTIKGAEQFF; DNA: TGCGCCAGCAGCTTAACCACCATTAAGGGCGCTGAGCAGTTCTTC
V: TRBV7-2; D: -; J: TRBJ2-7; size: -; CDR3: CASLRELRNEQYF; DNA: TGTGCCAGCCTTCGGGAGCTTCGGAACGAGCAGTACTTC
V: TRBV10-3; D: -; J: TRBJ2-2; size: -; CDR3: CAISALQPGELFF; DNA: TGTGCCATCAGCGCCCTGCAGCCCGGGGAGCTGTTTTTT
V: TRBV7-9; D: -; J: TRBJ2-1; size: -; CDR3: CASSFSTSSNDEQFF; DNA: TGTGCCAGCAGCTTTTCTACTAGCAGCAACGATGAGCAGTTCTTC
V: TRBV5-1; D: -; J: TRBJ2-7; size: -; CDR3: CASSLFDEVGEQYF; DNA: TGCGCCAGCAGCTTATTTGACGAGGTGGGGGAGCAGTACTTC
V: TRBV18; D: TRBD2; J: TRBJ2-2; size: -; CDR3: CASSPSGTRSTGELFF; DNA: TGTGCCAGCTCACCTTCCGGGACTAGGAGCACCGGGGAGCTGTTTTTT
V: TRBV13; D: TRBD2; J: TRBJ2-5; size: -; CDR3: CASSRSGRSQETQYF; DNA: TGTGCCAGCAGCCGTAGCGGGAGGAGTCAAGAGACCCAGTACTTC
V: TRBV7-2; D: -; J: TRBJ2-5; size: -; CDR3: CASSYNRKETQYF; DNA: TGTGCCAGCAGTTACAACCGCAAAGAGACCCAGTACTTC
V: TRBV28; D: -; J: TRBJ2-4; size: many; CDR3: CASSHRQVTKNIQYF; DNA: TGTGCCAGCAGTCATCGACAGGTGACCAAAAACATTCAGTACTTC
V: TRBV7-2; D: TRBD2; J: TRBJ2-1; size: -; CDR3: CASSSTSGAFNEQFF; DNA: TGTGCCAGCAGCTCCACTAGCGGAGCCTTCAATGAGCAGTTCTTC
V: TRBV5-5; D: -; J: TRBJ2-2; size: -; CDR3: CASSLGTANTGELFF; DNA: TGTGCCAGCAGCTTGGGGACAGCTAACACCGGGGAGCTGTTTTTT
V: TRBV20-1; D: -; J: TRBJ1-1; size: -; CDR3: CSAMTNTEAFF; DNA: TGCAGTGCTATGACGAACACTGAAGCTTTCTTT
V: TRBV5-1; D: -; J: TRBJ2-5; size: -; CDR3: CASSLEGNREEETQYF; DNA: TGCGCCAGCAGCTTGGAAGGGAATCGAGAAGAGGAGACCCAGTACTTC
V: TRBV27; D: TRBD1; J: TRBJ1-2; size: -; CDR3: CASRGTGEGYGYTF; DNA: TGTGCCAGCAGAGGGACAGGGGAAGGCTATGGCTACACCTTC
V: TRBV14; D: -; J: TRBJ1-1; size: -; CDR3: CASSQNTEAFF; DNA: TGTGCCAGCAGCCAGAACACTGAAGCTTTCTTT
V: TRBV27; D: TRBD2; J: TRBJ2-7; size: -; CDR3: CASSLRGTSVFEQYF; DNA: TGTGCCAGCAGTTTACGCGGGACTAGCGTCTTCGAGCAGTACTTC
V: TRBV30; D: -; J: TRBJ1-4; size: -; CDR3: CAWSVLGLNEKLFF; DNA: TGTGCCTGGAGTGTCCTTGGGCTAAATGAAAAACTGTTTTTT
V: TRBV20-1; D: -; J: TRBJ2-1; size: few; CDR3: CSAAPHNEQFF; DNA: TGCAGTGCCGCACCTCACAATGAGCAGTTCTTC
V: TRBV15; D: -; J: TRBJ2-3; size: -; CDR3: CATSRNPGTPADTQYF; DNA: TGTGCCACCAGCAGAAATCCGGGAACACCCGCAGATACGCAGTATTTT